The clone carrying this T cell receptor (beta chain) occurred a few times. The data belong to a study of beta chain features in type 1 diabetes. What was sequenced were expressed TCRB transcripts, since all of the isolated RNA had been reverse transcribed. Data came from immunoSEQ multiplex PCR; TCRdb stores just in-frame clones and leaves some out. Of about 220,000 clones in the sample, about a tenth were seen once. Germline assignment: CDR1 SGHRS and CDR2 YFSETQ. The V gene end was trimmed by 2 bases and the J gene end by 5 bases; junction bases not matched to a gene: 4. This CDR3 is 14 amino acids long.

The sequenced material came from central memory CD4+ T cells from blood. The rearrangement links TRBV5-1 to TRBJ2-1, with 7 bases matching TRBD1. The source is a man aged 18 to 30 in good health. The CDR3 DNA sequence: TGCGCCAGCAGCTTCGGGACAGCTCACAATGAGCAGTTCTTC. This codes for CASSFGTAHNEQFF.